A selection of T cell receptor beta chains follows, all from one sample in a study of blood T cell repertoires in COVID-19. Sequencing used immunoSEQ multiplex PCR; TCRdb keeps in-frame clones, though not all of them. The sample comprises 150,000 or so clones, 75% to 90% of which are singletons, and about 16% rests with the top ten. Sequencing was carried out using peripheral blood. These receptors were taken from a woman aged 40-49 years with acute or convalescent COVID-19. Each CDR3 is given without its conserved first and last residue. A D gene is named only where the DNA matches it firmly. Size is stated for part of the rows, as once, few or many counts, or as a class when the clone is expanded.

length	size	D	V	CDR3
13	-	TRBD2	TRBV3-1/TRBV3-2	ASSQVGSGTYEQY
12	-	-	TRBV7-9	ASSLKQHNTEAF
12	-	TRBD1	TRBV11-2	ASSPGTGFDEQF
11	once	-	TRBV6-2/TRBV6-3	ASSSRQRYGYT
13	-	TRBD2	TRBV4-1	ASSQVGLAVNEQF
13	-	TRBD2	TRBV5-1	ASSYGLADTGELF
12	-	TRBD2	TRBV6-5	ASSYVGGLAEQY
14	-	TRBD1	TRBV2	ASSNNPGTGEETQY
11	-	-	TRBV12-3/TRBV12-4	ASTNLAAPGYT
10	-	-	TRBV2	ASSFTGSGYT
14	-	-	TRBV7-3	ASSLTGRGSTDTQY
13	-	-	TRBV30	AWSVGGGAFYGYT
14	-	TRBD1	TRBV3-1/TRBV3-2	ASSQSGTGGGYGYT
13	-	TRBD1	TRBV7-9	ASSSVDRSNEKLF
14	-	TRBD2	TRBV11-3	ASAAPAGGTPDTQY
18	-	-	TRBV12-2	ASLPDLGTSMIPNTGELF
14	-	-	TRBV27	ASSLSRTGVGQPQH
19	-	TRBD2	TRBV9	ASSASLVNPSGRATIGELF
11	-	-	TRBV2	ASIIQYTDTQY
15	-	TRBD1	TRBV27	ASSKGAGNLLSGKLF
12	-	-	TRBV9	ASTGEGATDTQY
13	-	-	TRBV5-6	ASSLVGGSYNEQF
12	-	TRBD1	TRBV27	ASKIGQGDTEAF
13	once	-	TRBV19	ASLPLLTSNQPQH
12	-	TRBD2	TRBV29-1	SVISGRAPNEQF
11	-	-	TRBV2	ASLFGTNYEQY
14	-	TRBD1	TRBV5-1	ASSSVRDRGPHEQF
11	-	-	TRBV19	ASSIMLTGGYT